The sequence of this T cell receptor (beta chain) was determined in a study of shared clonotypes between healthy human individuals. General study results and limits: Limited genetic and exposure-history diversity came from having few donors.

About this clone itself: Its antigen is currently unknown.

Using immunoSEQ multiplex PCR, the repertoire was profiled, and TCRdb retains in-frame clones only, with some absent. The sample records roughly 650,000 clones, approximately 96% being singletons. In the naive CD8 group, cells lacked CD45RO and were positively selected for CCR7, so terminally differentiated effector memory CD45RA+ cells were left out. Per the germline V gene, CDR1 is GTSNPN and CDR2 is SVGIG (reference sequence). The V end was cut by 3 bases, the J end by 0 bases, with 9 bases between. This CDR3 is 14 amino acids long. Sequenced sample: naive CD8+ T cells sorted from blood. The sequence was obtained from a woman between 25 and 40 years old in good health. V gene TRBV30 combines with J gene TRBJ2-4; D not certain. The CDR3: CAWSGLLAKNIQYF. The CDR3 DNA sequence: TGTGCCTGGAGCGGCCTATTAGCCAAAAACATTCAGTACTTC.